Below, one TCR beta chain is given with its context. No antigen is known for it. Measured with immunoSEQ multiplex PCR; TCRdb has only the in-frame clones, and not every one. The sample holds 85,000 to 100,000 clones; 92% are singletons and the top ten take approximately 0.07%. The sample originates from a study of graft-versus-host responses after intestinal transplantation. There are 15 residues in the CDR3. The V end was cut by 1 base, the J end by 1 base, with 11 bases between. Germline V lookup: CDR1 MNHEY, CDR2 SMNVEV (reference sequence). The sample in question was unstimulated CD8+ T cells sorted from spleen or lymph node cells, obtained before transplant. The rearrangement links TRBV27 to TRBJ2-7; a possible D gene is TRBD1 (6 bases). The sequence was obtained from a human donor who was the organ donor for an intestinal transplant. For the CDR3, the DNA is TGTGCCAGCAGTTTATTAGTTGGGACATCCTACGAGCAGTACTTC. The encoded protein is CASSLLVGTSYEQYF.